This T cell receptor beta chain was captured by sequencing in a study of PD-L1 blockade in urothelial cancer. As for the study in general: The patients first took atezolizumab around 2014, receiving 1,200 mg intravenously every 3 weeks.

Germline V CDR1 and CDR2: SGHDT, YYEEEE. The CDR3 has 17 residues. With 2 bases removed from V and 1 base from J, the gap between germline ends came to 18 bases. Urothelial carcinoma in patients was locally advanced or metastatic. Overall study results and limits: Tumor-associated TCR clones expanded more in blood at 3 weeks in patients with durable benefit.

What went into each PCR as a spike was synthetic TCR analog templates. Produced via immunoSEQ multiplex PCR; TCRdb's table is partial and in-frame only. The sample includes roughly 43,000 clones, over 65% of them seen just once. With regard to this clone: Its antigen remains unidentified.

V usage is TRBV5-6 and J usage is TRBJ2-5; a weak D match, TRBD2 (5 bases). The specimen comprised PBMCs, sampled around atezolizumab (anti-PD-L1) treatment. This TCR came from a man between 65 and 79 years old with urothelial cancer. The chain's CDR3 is CASSFDVPREPQETQYF. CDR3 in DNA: TGTGCCAGCAGCTTTGACGTCCCAAGGGAGCCCCAAGAGACCCAGTACTTC.